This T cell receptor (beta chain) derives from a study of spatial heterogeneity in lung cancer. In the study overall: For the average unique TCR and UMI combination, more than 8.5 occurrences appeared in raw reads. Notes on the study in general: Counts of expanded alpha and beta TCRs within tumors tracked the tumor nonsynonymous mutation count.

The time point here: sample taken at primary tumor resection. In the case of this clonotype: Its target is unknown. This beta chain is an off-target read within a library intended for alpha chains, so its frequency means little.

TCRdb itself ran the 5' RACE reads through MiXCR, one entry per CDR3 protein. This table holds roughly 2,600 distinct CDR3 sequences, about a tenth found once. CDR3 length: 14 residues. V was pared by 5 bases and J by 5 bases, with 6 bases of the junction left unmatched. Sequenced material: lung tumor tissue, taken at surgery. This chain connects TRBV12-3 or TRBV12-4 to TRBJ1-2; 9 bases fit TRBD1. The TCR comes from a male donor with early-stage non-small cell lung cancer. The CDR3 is CASSPTGGGYGYTF. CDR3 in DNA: TGTGCCAGCAGTCCGACAGGGGGTGGTTATGGCTACACCTTC.